This is a list of T cell receptor beta chains from one sample in a study of regulatory T cells in long-lasting Graves disease. TCRdb used MiXCR to reprocess the multiplex PCR reads, holding one entry per CDR3 protein. The table shows 600,000 to 850,000 distinct CDR3 sequences, with roughly 30% occurring only once. The sample in question was peripheral blood mononuclear cells (PBMCs), obtained when the disease was refractory, from a patient treated with antithyroid drugs. The receptors were sampled from a female donor with Graves disease. Both conserved end residues are trimmed from each CDR3.

J gene	V gene	CDR3 protein
TRBJ2-7	TRBV2	ASSDQPGYEQY
TRBJ1-1	TRBV15	ATSRGSGGEAF
TRBJ2-7	TRBV20-1	SASTSGSPTYEQY
TRBJ2-7	TRBV6-1	ASSVLGGWSYEQY
TRBJ1-2	TRBV19	ASTPIRDNNYGYT
TRBJ2-7	TRBV20-1	SAMTGGYEQY
TRBJ1-1	TRBV12-3/TRBV12-4	ASSRDPPLMNTEAF
TRBJ1-5	TRBV6-1	ASSESGTGFSGNQPQH
TRBJ1-1	TRBV2	ASSQDSGRNTEAF
TRBJ1-5	TRBV20-1	SARGVSTQSQPQH
TRBJ2-5	TRBV3-1	ASSQPSGRAWEETQY